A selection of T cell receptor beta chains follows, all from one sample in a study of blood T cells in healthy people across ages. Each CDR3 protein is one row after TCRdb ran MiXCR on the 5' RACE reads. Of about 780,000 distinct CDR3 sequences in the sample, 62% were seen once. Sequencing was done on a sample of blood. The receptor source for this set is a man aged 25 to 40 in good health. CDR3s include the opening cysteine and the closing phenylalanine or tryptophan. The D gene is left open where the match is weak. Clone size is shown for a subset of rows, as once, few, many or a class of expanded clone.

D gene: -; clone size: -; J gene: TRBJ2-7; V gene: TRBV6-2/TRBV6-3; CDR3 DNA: TGTGCCAGCAGCCCCGTTCGTAGCAGATTTAACGAGCAGTACTTC; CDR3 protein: CASSPVRSRFNEQYF
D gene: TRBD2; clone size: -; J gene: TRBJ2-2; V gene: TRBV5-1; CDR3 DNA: TGCGCCAGCAGCGGGAGCGGGGGTCCGAACACCGGGGAGCTGTTTTTT; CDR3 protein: CASSGSGGPNTGELFF
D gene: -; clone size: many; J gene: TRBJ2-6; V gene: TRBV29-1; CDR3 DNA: TGCAGCGCCGGTGGGGCCAACGTCCTGACTTTC; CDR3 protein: CSAGGANVLTF
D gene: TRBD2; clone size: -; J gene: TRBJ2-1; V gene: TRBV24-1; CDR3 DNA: TGTGCCACCAGTGACCCCGGACTAGCGGGAGATCGGACCTGGAGCTCCTACAATGAGCAGTTCTTC; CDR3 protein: CATSDPGLAGDRTWSSYNEQFF
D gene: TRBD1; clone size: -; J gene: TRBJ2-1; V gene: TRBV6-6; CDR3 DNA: TGTGCCAGCAGTTACGACAGGGGGCACAATGAGCAGTTCTTC; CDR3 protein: CASSYDRGHNEQFF
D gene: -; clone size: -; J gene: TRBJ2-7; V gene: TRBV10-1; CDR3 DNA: TGCGCCAGCAGTGAGACCAGGAGCTCCTACAATGAGCAGTACTTC; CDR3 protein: CASSETRSSYNEQYF
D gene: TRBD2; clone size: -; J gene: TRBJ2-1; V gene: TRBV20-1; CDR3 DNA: TGCAGTGCGACGACTAGCGGGGGGAACAATGAGCAGTTCTTC; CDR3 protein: CSATTSGGNNEQFF
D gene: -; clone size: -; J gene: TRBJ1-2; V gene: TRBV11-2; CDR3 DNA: TGTGCCAGCAGCTCCCTAAAGGGGGACCGAGAGCGCGGCTACACCTTC; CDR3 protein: CASSSLKGDRERGYTF
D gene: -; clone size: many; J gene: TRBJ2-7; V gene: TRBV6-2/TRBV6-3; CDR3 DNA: TGTGCCAGCAGTTACACCCAACTAGCTGCGGTCTACGAGCAGTACTTC; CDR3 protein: CASSYTQLAAVYEQYF
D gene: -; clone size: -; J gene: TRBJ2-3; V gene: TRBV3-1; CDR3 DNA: TGTGCCAGCAGCCAACGAGGGGCGGATACGCAGTATTTT; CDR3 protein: CASSQRGADTQYF
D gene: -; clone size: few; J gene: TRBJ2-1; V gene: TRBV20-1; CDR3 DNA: TGCAGTGCCCTCCTAAGGCCTGAGCAGTTCTTC; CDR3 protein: CSALLRPEQFF
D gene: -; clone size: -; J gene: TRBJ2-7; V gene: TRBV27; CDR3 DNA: TGTGCCAGCAGTTATCAAGGACGTGGCTACGAGCAGTACTTC; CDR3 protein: CASSYQGRGYEQYF
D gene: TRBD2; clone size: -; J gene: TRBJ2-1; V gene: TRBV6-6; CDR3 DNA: TGTGCCGGCAGTCCTACTAGCGGGGGGCGCTACAATGAGCAGTTCTTC; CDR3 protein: CAGSPTSGGRYNEQFF
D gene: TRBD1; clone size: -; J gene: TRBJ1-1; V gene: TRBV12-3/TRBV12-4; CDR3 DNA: TGTGCCAGCAGTTTAGTAGGGACAGGTGTCGAAGCTTTCTTT; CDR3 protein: CASSLVGTGVEAFF
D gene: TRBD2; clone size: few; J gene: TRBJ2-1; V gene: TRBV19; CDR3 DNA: TGTGCCAGTAGTATCGCCCTAGCGGGGGCCACCTACAATGAGCAGTTCTTC; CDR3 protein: CASSIALAGATYNEQFF
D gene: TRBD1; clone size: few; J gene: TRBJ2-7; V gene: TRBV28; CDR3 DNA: TGTGCCAGCAGTATCGGGACAGGGGGCAATGAGCAGTACTTC; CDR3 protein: CASSIGTGGNEQYF
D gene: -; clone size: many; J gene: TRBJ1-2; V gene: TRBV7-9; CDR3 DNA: TGTGCCAGCAGCTTAGCACGGGACTATGGCTACACCTTC; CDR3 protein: CASSLARDYGYTF
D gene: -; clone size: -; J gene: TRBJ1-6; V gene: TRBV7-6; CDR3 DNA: TGTGCCAGCAGTTCGGGACAAAGCGCCTCACCCCTCCACTTT; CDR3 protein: CASSSGQSASPLHF
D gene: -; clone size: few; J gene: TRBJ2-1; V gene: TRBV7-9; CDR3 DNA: TGTGCCAGCAGCCCTCCGGGACTCCCGTTCAATGAGCAGTTCTTC; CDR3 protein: CASSPPGLPFNEQFF
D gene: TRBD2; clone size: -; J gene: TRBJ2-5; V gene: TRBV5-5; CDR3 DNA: TGTGCCAGCAGCGCGGACGGGGGGGAGACCCAGTACTTC; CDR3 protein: CASSADGGETQYF
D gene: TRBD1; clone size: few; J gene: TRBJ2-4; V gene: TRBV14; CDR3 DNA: TGTGCCAGCAGCCAAGGACAGGGGGCGGGTTGGAAAAACATTCAGTACTTC; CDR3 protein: CASSQGQGAGWKNIQYF
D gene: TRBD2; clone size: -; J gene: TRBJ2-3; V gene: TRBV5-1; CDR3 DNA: TGCGCCAGCAAACCGGGGACTAGCGGGGTAACAGATACGCAGTATTTT; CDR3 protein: CASKPGTSGVTDTQYF
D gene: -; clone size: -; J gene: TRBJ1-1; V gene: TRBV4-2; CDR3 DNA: TGTGCCAGCAGCCCCAAGGGCGACACTGAGGCTTTCTTT; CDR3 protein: CASSPKGDTEAFF
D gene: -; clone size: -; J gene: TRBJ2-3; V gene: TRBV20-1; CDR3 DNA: TGCAGTGCAACAGGCACAGGCTACGGTGGTACGCAGTATTTT; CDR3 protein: CSATGTGYGGTQYF
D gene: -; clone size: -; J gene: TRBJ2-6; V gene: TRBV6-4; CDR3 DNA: TGTGCCAGCAGTGAATCAATAGGGGCTGGGGCCAACGTCCTGACTTTC; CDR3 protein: CASSESIGAGANVLTF
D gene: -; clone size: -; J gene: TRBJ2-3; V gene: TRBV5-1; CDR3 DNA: TGCGCCTCGGGTAGGGCAGGGGCCACAGATACGCAGTATTTT; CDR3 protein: CASGRAGATDTQYF
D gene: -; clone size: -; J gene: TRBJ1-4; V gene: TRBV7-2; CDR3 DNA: TGTGCCAGCAGCTCGACAGTTCGGGAAAAACTGTTTTTT; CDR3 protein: CASSSTVREKLFF
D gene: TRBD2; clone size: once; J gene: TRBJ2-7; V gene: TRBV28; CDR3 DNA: TGTGCCAGCAGTGTTCTAGCGGGGGGCTCCTACGAGCAGTACTTC; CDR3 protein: CASSVLAGGSYEQYF
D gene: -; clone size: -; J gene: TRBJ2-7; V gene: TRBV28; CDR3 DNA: TGTGCCAGCAGTTTTTTACAGCCTACCTACGAGCAGTACTTC; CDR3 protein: CASSFLQPTYEQYF
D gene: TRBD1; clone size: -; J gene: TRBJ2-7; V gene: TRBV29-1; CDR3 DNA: TGCAGCGTTGTCCTCGGACAGGGGTGGTACGAGCAGTACTTC; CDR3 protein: CSVVLGQGWYEQYF
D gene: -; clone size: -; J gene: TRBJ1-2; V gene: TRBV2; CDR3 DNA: TGTGCCAGCAGTGATCGGGGGAGGATTACGGGCTACACCTTC; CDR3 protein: CASSDRGRITGYTF
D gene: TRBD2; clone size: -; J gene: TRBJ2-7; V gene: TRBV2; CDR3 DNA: TGTGCCAGCAGACGGGGGGTGGAATCCTACGAGCAGTACTTC; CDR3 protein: CASRRGVESYEQYF
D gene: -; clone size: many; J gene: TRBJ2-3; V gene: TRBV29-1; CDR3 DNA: TGCAGCGTTGGACGGGACAACACAGATACGCAGTATTTT; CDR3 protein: CSVGRDNTDTQYF
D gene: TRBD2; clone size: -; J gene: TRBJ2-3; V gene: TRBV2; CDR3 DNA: TGTGCCAGCAGTGATGATGGGACTAGCGAGCGGACAGATACGCAGTATTTT; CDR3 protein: CASSDDGTSERTDTQYF
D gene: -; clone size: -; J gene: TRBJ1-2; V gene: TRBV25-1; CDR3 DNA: TGTGCCAGCAGTGAATATATCGGGGGGCCCTATGGCTACACCTTC; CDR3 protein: CASSEYIGGPYGYTF
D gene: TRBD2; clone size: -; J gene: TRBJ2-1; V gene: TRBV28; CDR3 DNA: TGTGCCAGCAGTTCCCTAGCGGGGGGGCCACAGGAGCAGTTCTTC; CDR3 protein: CASSSLAGGPQEQFF
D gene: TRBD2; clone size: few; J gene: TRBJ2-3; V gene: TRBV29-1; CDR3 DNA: TGCAGCGTTCAGAGGGGTAGCGGGGCAGATACGCAGTATTTT; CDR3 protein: CSVQRGSGADTQYF
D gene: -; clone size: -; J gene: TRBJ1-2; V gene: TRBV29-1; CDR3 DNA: TGCAGCGTTGAAGATAAGGGATTTAACTATGGCTACACCTTC; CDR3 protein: CSVEDKGFNYGYTF
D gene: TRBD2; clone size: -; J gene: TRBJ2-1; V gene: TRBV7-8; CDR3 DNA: TGTGCCAGCAGCTATTTAGCGGGGGGGACGCGCAATGAGCAGTTCTTC; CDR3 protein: CASSYLAGGTRNEQFF
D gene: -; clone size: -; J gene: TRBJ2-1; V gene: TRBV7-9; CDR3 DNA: TGTGCCAGCAGCCCGGGGAACTACGAGCAGTTCTTC; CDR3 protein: CASSPGNYEQFF
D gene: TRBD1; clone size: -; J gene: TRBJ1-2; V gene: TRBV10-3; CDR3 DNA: TGTGCCATCAGGACGGACAGGGGAATTAATGGCTACACCTTC; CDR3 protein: CAIRTDRGINGYTF
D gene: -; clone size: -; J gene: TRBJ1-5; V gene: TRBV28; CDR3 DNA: TGTGCCAGTAACCGGGACAGCAATCAGCCCCAGCATTTT; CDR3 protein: CASNRDSNQPQHF
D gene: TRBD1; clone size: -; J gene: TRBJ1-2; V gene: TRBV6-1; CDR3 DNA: TGTGCCAGCAGTGACTTGACAGGGGACTATGGCTACACCTTC; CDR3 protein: CASSDLTGDYGYTF
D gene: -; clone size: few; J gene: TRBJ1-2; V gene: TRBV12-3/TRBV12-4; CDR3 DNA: TGTGCCAGCAGTTTAATGGGGGCTAACTATGGCTACACCTTC; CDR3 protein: CASSLMGANYGYTF
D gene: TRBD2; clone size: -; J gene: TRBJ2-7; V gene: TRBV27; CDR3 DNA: TGTGCCAGCCGTGACCTAGCGGACCGTATCTCCTACGAGCAGTACTTC; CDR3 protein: CASRDLADRISYEQYF